Presented here are 17 T cell receptor beta chains from one specimen sequenced in a study of blood T cell repertoires in COVID-19. The protocol was immunoSEQ multiplex PCR, while the TCRdb copy is restricted to in-frame clones and leaves out a portion. This sample has tens of thousands of clones, with about 90% found just once. Material for sequencing was peripheral blood. All receptors derive from an older woman with COVID-19, enrolled during active disease.

The chain joins TRBV5-8 to TRBJ2-1; tentatively, D is TRBD1 (6 bases). The CDR3 length is 15 residues. With 3 bases removed from V and 6 bases from J, the gap between germline ends came to 16 bases. Per germline, CDR1 SGHTS and CDR2 YDEGEE. CDR3 bases: TGTGCCAGCAGCTCAGGGGATTTTTTGGGCAATGAGCAGTTCTTC. Its protein product is CASSSGDFLGNEQFF.

The gene calls are TRBV7-9 and TRBJ1-2; 10 bases map to TRBD1. Trimming cost V 6 bases and J 4 bases; bases outside gene matches: 5. This CDR3 has 14 residues. Per the germline V gene, CDR1 is SEHNR and CDR2 is FQNEAQ (reference sequence). CDR3 in amino acids: CASRTGGAGYGYTF. CDR3 bases: TGTGCCAGCAGGACAGGGGGCGCCGGCTATGGCTACACCTTC.

The rearrangement joins TRBV6-6 to TRBJ1-2; D is perhaps TRBD1 (5 bases). The CDR3 runs to 12 residues. Germline V gene sequence: CDR1 MNHNY, CDR2 SVGAGI (reference sequence). Trimming shortened V by 11 bases and J by 4 bases, and 14 bases separated the two germline ends. The CDR3, as DNA: TGTGCCGGGGGGGGGAGCTTCTATGGCTACACCTTC. It translates to CAGGGSFYGYTF.

CDR3 DNA: TGTGCCAGCAGCTTATACAGAGAGCAGTACTTC. Protein product: CASSLYREQYF. The V and J genes are TRBV7-2 and TRBJ2-7; the D is unclear. Trimming pared 2 bases from V and 7 bases from J, leaving 6 bases between. Germline V lookup: CDR1 SGHTA, CDR2 FQGNSA. There are 11 residues in the CDR3.

The J gene is TRBJ2-3, the V gene TRBV28; D is ambiguous. V was pared by 4 bases and J by 7 bases, with 9 bases between. The CDR3 consists of 12 residues. CDR1 MDHEN and CDR2 SYDVKM come from the germline V gene. The CDR3 nucleotides are TGTGCCAGCAGTTCCCTACCGAATACGCAGTATTTT. It encodes CASSSLPNTQYF.

The chain recombines TRBV19 with TRBJ2-7, with D possibly TRBD1 on 5 matching bases. Trimming cost V 5 bases and J 6 bases, with 14 bases left between them. This CDR3 has 13 residues. Germline CDR1 reads LNHDA; CDR2 reads SQIVND (reference sequence). The CDR3 DNA sequence: TGTGCCAGTAGTCCTAGACAAGGGGCCGAGCAGTACTTC. This encodes CASSPRQGAEQYF.

Worth noting for this clone: No conserved phenylalanine or tryptophan ends this CDR3, so it is likely a read error. The DNA is omitted, as the CDR3 cannot be located on it reliably, and the CDR3 follows TCRdb's listing. This chain connects TRBV11-2 to TRBJ1-2; the table names TRBD1, a call not compared with the DNA. Germline CDR1 is SGHAT and CDR2 is FQNNGV. The CDR3 numbers 12 amino acids, ends counted. This CDR3 is CASSLGPSHFAL.

V usage is TRBV28 and J usage is TRBJ1-2; 10 bases are a match to TRBD1. This CDR3 spans 14 amino acids. With 4 bases clipped from V and 5 bases from J, the junction kept 4 bases outside the gene matches. Germline V gives CDR1 MDHEN, CDR2 SYDVKM. Here the CDR3 reads CASSSPGQGYGYTF. CDR3 sequence (DNA): TGTGCCAGCAGTTCTCCGGGACAGGGGTATGGCTACACCTTC.

The genes are TRBV18 and TRBJ2-3, with TRBD2 identical over 15 bases. J was trimmed by 6 bases and V by 1 base; bases with no gene match: 2. Germline CDR1 KGHSH, CDR2 LQKENI. The CDR3 covers 16 residues. This CDR3 reads CASSPRTSGGADTQYF. CDR3 sequence (DNA): TGTGCCAGCTCACCACGGACTAGCGGGGGGGCGGATACGCAGTATTTT.

CDR3 loop: CASSSGQTYTDTQYF. CDR3 nucleotide sequence: TGTGCCAGCAGCTCCGGACAGACATACACAGATACGCAGTATTTT. The gene calls are TRBV7-8 and TRBJ2-3; D possibly corresponds to TRBD1 (6 bases). Trimming pared 4 bases from V and 2 bases from J, leaving 13 bases between. The CDR3 sequence is 15 residues long. Germline assignment: CDR1 SGHVS and CDR2 FQNEAQ.

This CDR3 reads CASSQEGGSEQYF. Here the CDR3 DNA reads TGTGCCAGCAGCCAAGAGGGAGGATCCGAGCAGTACTTC. The chain has TRBV3-1 (or the pseudogene TRBV3-2) and TRBJ2-7; perhaps TRBD2 as D (6 bases). Per germline, CDR1 LGHDT and CDR2 YNNKEL (reference sequence). Trimming removed 0 bases at V and 6 bases at J, with 9 bases between. This CDR3 is built from 13 residues.

The rearrangement uses TRBV7-9 and TRBJ2-6; weak D call: TRBD2 (6 bases). V lost 1 base and J lost 0, with 10 bases in between. Germline-derived CDR1 and CDR2 are SEHNR and FQNEAQ (reference sequence). CDR3 length: 17 residues. Here the CDR3 DNA reads TGTGCCAGCAGCTTAGGGGGACTTTTCTCTGGGGCCAACGTCCTGACTTTC. The encoded protein is CASSLGGLFSGANVLTF.

This chain's CDR3 is CASSESTSFGEQYF. Here the CDR3 DNA reads TGTGCCAGCAGTGAATCCACTAGCTTTGGCGAGCAGTACTTC. This chain links TRBV2 with TRBJ2-7, with D possibly being TRBD2 (6 bases). Per the germline V gene, CDR1 is SNHLY and CDR2 is FYNNEI. The CDR3 has 14 residues. The V end was cut by 2 bases, the J end by 6 bases, with 14 bases between.

V and J are TRBV9 and TRBJ1-1; 7 bases line up with TRBD1. Per the germline V gene, CDR1 is SGDLS and CDR2 is YYNGEE. This CDR3 has 16 amino acids. Germline trimming cut 0 bases from V and 0 bases from J; bases unmatched to any gene: 5. The CDR3 nucleotides read TGTGCCAGCAGCGTAGGAGGGGGCCACTTGAACACTGAAGCTTTCTTT. Protein sequence: CASSVGGGHLNTEAFF.

V and J are TRBV28 and TRBJ2-7; D is possibly TRBD2 (6 bases). This CDR3 comprises 13 residues. With 6 bases removed from V and 4 bases from J, the gap between germline ends came to 13 bases. Per the germline V gene, CDR1 is MDHEN and CDR2 is SYDVKM. The CDR3 loop reads CASRSRRAYEQYF. CDR3 in DNA: TGTGCCAGCAGATCAAGGAGGGCGTACGAGCAGTACTTC.

The chain links TRBV30 to TRBJ1-1; D call uncertain. Between the trimmed V and J ends, which lost 5 bases and 3 bases, there was a span of 7 bases. The V gene's germline CDR1 is GTSNPN and CDR2 SVGIG (reference sequence). This CDR3 has 11 amino acids. The CDR3 spells CAWGGDTEAFF. CDR3 DNA: TGTGCCTGGGGCGGGGACACTGAAGCTTTCTTT.

J is TRBJ2-5 and V is TRBV7-2; D might be TRBD2 (6 bases). The CDR3 loop spans 15 amino acids. Germline assignment: CDR1 SGHTA and CDR2 FQGNSA. V was cut by 3 bases and J by 4 bases, with 15 bases left in between. The CDR3, as DNA: TGTGCCAGCAGCTTCTCCAATCTGGGGGGAGAGACCCAGTACTTC. Protein product: CASSFSNLGGETQYF.